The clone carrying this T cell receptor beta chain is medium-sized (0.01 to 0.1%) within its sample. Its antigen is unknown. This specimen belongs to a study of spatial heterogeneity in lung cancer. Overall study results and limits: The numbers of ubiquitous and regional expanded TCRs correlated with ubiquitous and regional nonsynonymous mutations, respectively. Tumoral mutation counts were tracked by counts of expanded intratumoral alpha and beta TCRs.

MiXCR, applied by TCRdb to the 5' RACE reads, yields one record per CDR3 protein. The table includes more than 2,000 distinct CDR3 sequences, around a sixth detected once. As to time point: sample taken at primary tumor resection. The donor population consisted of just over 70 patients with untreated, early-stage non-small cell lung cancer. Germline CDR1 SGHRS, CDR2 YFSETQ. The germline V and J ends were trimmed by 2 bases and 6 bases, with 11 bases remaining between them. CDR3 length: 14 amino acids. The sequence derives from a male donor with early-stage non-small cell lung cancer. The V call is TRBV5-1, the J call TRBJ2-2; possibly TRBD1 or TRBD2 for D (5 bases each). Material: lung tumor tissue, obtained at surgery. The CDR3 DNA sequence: TGCGCCAGCAGCTTTACGGGGCTCCCCGGGGAGCTGTTTTTT. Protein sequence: CASSFTGLPGELFF.